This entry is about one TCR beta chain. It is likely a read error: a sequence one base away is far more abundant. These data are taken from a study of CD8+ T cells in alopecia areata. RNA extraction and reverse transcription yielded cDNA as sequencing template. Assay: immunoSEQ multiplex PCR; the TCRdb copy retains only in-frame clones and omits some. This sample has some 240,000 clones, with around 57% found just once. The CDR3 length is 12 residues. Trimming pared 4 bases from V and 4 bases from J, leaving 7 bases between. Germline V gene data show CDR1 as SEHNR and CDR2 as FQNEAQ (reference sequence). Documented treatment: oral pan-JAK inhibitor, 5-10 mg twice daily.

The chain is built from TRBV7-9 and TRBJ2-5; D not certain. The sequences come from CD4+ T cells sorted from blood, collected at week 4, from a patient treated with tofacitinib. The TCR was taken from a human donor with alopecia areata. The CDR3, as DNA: TGTGCCAGCAGCTCATTGAGAGAGACCCAGTACTTC. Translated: CASSSLRETQYF.